Below, 16 T cell receptor beta chains from the same sample are listed, as sequenced in a study of T cell changes during pregnancy in multiple sclerosis. Assay: immunoSEQ multiplex PCR; the TCRdb copy retains only in-frame clones and omits some. Of tens of thousands of clones listed, about 93% were seen once; the top ten hold roughly 0.4%. Specimen: CD4+ T cells from peripheral blood mononuclear cells, collected in the second trimester of pregnancy. The receptors originated from a female donor with multiple sclerosis, enrolled in a pregnancy study.

The rearrangement uses TRBV5-4 and TRBJ1-2; D possibly corresponds to TRBD1 (5 bases). The V end lost 4 bases, the J end lost 10 bases, and 17 bases lay between the germline ends. Germline loops: CDR1 SGHNT, CDR2 YYREEE (reference sequence). The CDR3 consists of 13 residues. CDR3 protein: CASSQGSRMDYTF. CDR3 bases: TGTGCCAGCAGCCAGGGTTCGCGAATGGACTACACCTTC.

The V and J genes are TRBV7-3 and TRBJ2-3, with TRBD1 identical over 9 bases. V shed 5 bases and J 4 bases; nucleotides not matched to a gene: 4. The CDR3 contains 14 residues. The germline V gene encodes CDR1 SGHTA and CDR2 FQGTGA. As DNA, the CDR3 is TGTGCCAGCAGCCCGACAGGGGGAGCAGATACGCAGTATTTT. This translates into CASSPTGGADTQYF.

The chain couples TRBV7-8 to TRBJ1-3; 9 bases are shared with TRBD1. The junction had 6 bases not matched to a gene; V was cut back by 8 bases and J by 4 bases. CDR3 length: 14 residues. The V gene's germline CDR1 is SGHVS and CDR2 FQNEAQ. The CDR3 sequence is CASGPGQGGNTIYF. DNA of the CDR3: TGTGCCAGCGGACCGGGACAGGGAGGAAACACCATATATTTT.

V and J are TRBV6-6 and TRBJ2-1, with 7 positions matching TRBD2. V shed 5 bases and J 10 bases; nucleotides not matched to a gene: 5. This CDR3 contains 12 residues. Germline CDR1 reads MNHNY; CDR2 reads SVGAGI (reference sequence). The CDR3 nucleotides are TGTGCCAGCAGTCAGCCAGCGGGGGAGCAGTTCTTC. This gives the protein CASSQPAGEQFF.

The chain is built from TRBV5-1 and TRBJ2-7; 11 bases align to TRBD1. The CDR3 is 15 amino acids. Germline CDR1 reads SGHRS; CDR2 reads YFSETQ. Unmatched junction bases numbered 9, after V lost 4 bases and J lost 6 bases. The chain's CDR3 is CASSGRTGGGGEQYF. For the CDR3, the DNA is TGCGCCAGCAGCGGACGGACAGGGGGCGGTGGCGAGCAGTACTTC. Full variable domain (remainder filled in from reference TRBV5-1 and TRBJ2-7): KAGVTQTPRYLIKTRGQQVTLSCSPISGHRSVSWYQQTPGQGLQFLFEYFSETQRNKGNFPGRFSGRQFSNSRSEMNVSTLELGDSALYLCASSGRTGGGGEQYFGPGTRLTVT.

The chain is built from TRBV19 and TRBJ1-5; no clear D gene. Germline V gene sequence: CDR1 LNHDA, CDR2 SQIVND (reference sequence). The CDR3 has 19 amino acids. Trimming removed 2 bases from V and 0 bases from J, with 20 bases in between. The CDR3 sequence is CASSIPPWTSGSSNQPQHF. The CDR3 DNA follows: TGTGCCAGTAGTATACCCCCTTGGACCAGCGGCAGTAGCAATCAGCCCCAGCATTTT.

This clone has more than one count but fewer than ten. This chain links TRBV25-1 with TRBJ1-5; D is possibly TRBD1 (5 bases). CDR1 and CDR2 (germline): MGHDK, SYGVNS. The V gene lost 6 bases and the J gene lost 8 bases, with 11 bases spanning the gap. The CDR3 extends over 12 amino acids. CDR3 region: CASRQGLEPQHF. CDR3 coding DNA: TGTGCCAGCAGGCAGGGTTTAGAGCCCCAGCATTTT.

Comments on this clone: One end of the junction is discordant with germline, which a read error may explain. For the CDR3, the DNA is TGCGCCAGCAGCTTAAGGACTCGGGCCGGGCAGCTGTTTTTT. Translated: CASSLRTRAGQLFF. This rearrangement joins TRBV5-1 to TRBJ2-2; the D gene is possibly TRBD2 (5 bases). Germline-derived CDR1 and CDR2 are SGHRS and YFSETQ. The CDR3 runs 14 residues.

This chain joins TRBV6-1 and TRBJ2-1; TRBD1 agrees at 7 bases. In germline, CDR1 is MNHNS, CDR2 SASEGT. With 10 bases clipped from V and 0 bases from J, the junction kept 9 bases outside the gene matches. The CDR3 loop spans 15 amino acids. As DNA, the CDR3 is TGTGCCACTACTCGGGACAGCCGCTCCTACAATGAGCAGTTCTTC. Translated, it gives CATTRDSRSYNEQFF.

This rearrangement joins TRBV29-1 to TRBJ1-3, with 7 bases identical to TRBD1. The V segment lost 7 bases and the J segment 3 bases; nucleotides outside the gene matches: 9. The CDR3 totals 14 residues. From germline, CDR1 is SQVTM and CDR2 ANQGSEA. The CDR3 protein is CSATRPGGGNTIYF. Written as DNA, the CDR3 is TGCAGCGCCACACGGCCAGGGGGTGGAAACACCATATATTTT.

This chain connects TRBV5-1 to TRBJ2-2, with 7 bases fitting TRBD1. The CDR3 length is 16 residues. V lost 4 bases to trimming and J lost 1 base; unmatched junction nucleotides: 7. Looked up from germline, CDR1 is SGHRS and CDR2 is YFSETQ. The CDR3 region is CASSPNRGQNTGELFF. CDR3 in DNA: TGCGCCAGCAGCCCTAACAGGGGTCAGAACACCGGGGAGCTGTTTTTT.

The chain links TRBV7-8 to TRBJ2-7, with 8 bases aligning to TRBD2. The V gene end was trimmed by 5 bases and the J gene end by 2 bases; junction bases not matched to a gene: 8. The CDR3 covers 15 residues. Germline V lookup: CDR1 SGHVS, CDR2 FQNEAQ. The CDR3 reads CASSLVAGFTYEQYF. Written as DNA, the CDR3 is TGTGCCAGCAGCCTGGTAGCGGGATTCACCTACGAGCAGTACTTC.

The chain employs TRBV7-3 and TRBJ2-5, with D possibly being TRBD1 (5 bases). V lost 2 bases, J lost 7 bases, and 11 bases lay in between. Germline V gives CDR1 SGHTA, CDR2 FQGTGA. The length of the CDR3 is 13 residues. In DNA, the CDR3 is TGTGCCAGCAGCTTAGACTCAAGGGGGACCCAGTACTTC. Translated: CASSLDSRGTQYF.

In its sample, this clone was seen once. The chain recombines TRBV29-1 with TRBJ2-5; TRBD2 matches at 12 bases. The J call may be in error: the DNA end matches TRBJ2-7 better. The germline V gene has CDR1 SQVTM and CDR2 ANQGSEA. This CDR3 is built from 13 residues. CDR3 sequence reads: CSALGLAGYEQYF. The CDR3, as DNA: TGCAGCGCCCTGGGACTAGCGGGTTACGAGCAGTACTTC.

This rearrangement joins TRBV29-1 to TRBJ1-1, with D tentatively TRBD1 (6 bases). V lost 6 bases to trimming and J lost 3 bases, with 17 bases between them. From germline, CDR1 is SQVTM and CDR2 ANQGSEA. CDR3 length: 14 residues. The CDR3 region has the DNA TGCAGCGTAGCAGGGAGGGGGGTTGACACTGAAGCTTTCTTT. Translating it yields CSVAGRGVDTEAFF.

This rearrangement joins TRBV13 to TRBJ2-5, with TRBD2 identical over 9 bases. This CDR3 region has 17 residues. V dropped 2 bases and J dropped 5; count of bases not matched to a gene: 12. Germline loops: CDR1 PRHDT, CDR2 FYEKMQ (reference sequence). The CDR3 nucleotides are TGTGCCAGCAGCTTACTGGGAATAGCGGGAGTGGGGGAGACCCAGTACTTC. Translating gives CASSLLGIAGVGETQYF.